Below, 25 T cell receptor beta chains from the same sample are listed, as sequenced in a study of identical twins. TCRdb reprocessed the 5' RACE reads via MiXCR and lists one record per CDR3 protein. The table lists a few hundred thousand distinct CDR3 sequences, about 10% of them singletons. The specimen was naive T cells sorted from blood. Receptors were obtained from a woman aged 45-59 years in good health.

This clonotype was counted many times. The rearrangement uses TRBV20-1 and TRBJ2-7, with 10 bases aligning to TRBD2. CDR1 is DFQATT and CDR2 is SNEGSKA in the germline V gene (reference sequence). V was clipped by 4 bases and J by 7 bases; unmatched bases: 7. The CDR3 covers 13 residues. The CDR3: CSANSGRSFEQYF. In DNA, the CDR3 is TGCAGTGCTAATAGCGGGAGGTCTTTTGAGCAGTACTTC.

The rearrangement uses TRBV7-2 and TRBJ2-7, with TRBD2 matching 9 bases. CDR1 and CDR2 from the germline V gene are SGHTA and FQGNSA. V was clipped by 2 bases and J by 4 bases; unmatched bases: 3. This CDR3 region has 14 residues. The CDR3 protein is CASSLRAGGYEQYF. The CDR3 DNA reads TGTGCCAGCAGCTTACGGGCGGGAGGGTACGAGCAGTACTTC.

This clonotype was observed a few times. The CDR3 sequence is CASSRSSGGYEQYF. CDR3 DNA: TGTGCCAGCAGTCGCAGTAGCGGGGGCTACGAGCAGTACTTC. This chain uses TRBV12-3 or TRBV12-4 with TRBJ2-7; 9 nucleotides agree with TRBD2. The CDR3 extends over 14 amino acids. The V segment lost 5 bases and the J segment 3 bases; nucleotides outside the gene matches: 5.

The V gene is TRBV24-1, the J gene TRBJ2-3; perhaps TRBD2 as D (6 bases). There are 13 residues in the CDR3. Per the germline V gene, CDR1 is KGHDR and CDR2 is SFDVKD. Between the trimmed V and J ends, which lost 3 bases and 9 bases, there was a span of 12 bases. CDR3 bases: TGTGCCACCAGTGATGCGGGGCAGTTCACGCAGTATTTT. This gives the protein CATSDAGQFTQYF.

This clonotype appeared a few times. The chain employs TRBV29-1 and TRBJ2-5; 10 bases are a match to TRBD2. Germline CDR1 is SQVTM and CDR2 is ANQGSEA. The ends lost 7 bases at V and 11 bases at J; junction bases unmatched: 7. The CDR3 has 11 residues. The CDR3 sequence is CSAASGRGQYF. For the CDR3, the DNA is TGCAGCGCCGCTAGCGGGAGAGGACAGTACTTC.

The rearrangement joins TRBV6-5 to TRBJ2-2; 8 nucleotides align to TRBD1. Germline V lookup: CDR1 MNHEY, CDR2 SVGAGI. After removal of 0 bases from V and 5 bases from J, the junction contained 2 bases not matched to a gene. This CDR3 has 15 amino acids. The CDR3 DNA reads TGTGCCAGCAGTTACTCGAGGACAGGGACCGGGGAGCTGTTTTTT. Protein: CASSYSRTGTGELFF.

This clonotype was found many times. The chain joins TRBV12-3 or TRBV12-4 to TRBJ1-3; D gene ambiguous. Trimming pared 3 bases from V and 4 bases from J, leaving 10 bases between. The CDR3 contains 14 residues. CDR3 in amino acids: CASSLWGSGNTIYF. The CDR3 DNA follows: TGTGCCAGCAGTTTGTGGGGATCGGGAAACACCATATATTTT.

This clonotype was found many times. This chain links TRBV5-1 with TRBJ2-5; D possibly corresponds to TRBD2 (6 bases). V was clipped by 3 bases and J by 2 bases, with 8 bases between them. The CDR3 totals 13 residues. Germline assignment: CDR1 SGHRS and CDR2 YFSETQ. The CDR3 loop reads CASSSGTQETQYF. CDR3 nucleotides: TGCGCCAGCAGCTCCGGGACTCAAGAGACCCAGTACTTC.

This clonotype was counted many times. V usage is TRBV3-1 and J usage is TRBJ1-5; D unclear. The CDR3 loop spans 13 amino acids. Germline loops: CDR1 LGHDT, CDR2 YNNKEL (reference sequence). The V end lost 3 bases, the J end lost 8 bases, and 11 bases lay between the germline ends. The CDR3 DNA follows: TGTGCCAGCAGCCAGTTTCGGGCAAAGCCCCAGCATTTT. Translation: CASSQFRAKPQHF. Together with reference TRBV3-1 and TRBJ1-5, the CDR3 gives the full variable domain: DTAVSQTPKYLVTQMGNDKSIKCEQNLGHDTMYWYKQDSKKFLKIMFSYNNKELIINETVPNRFSPKSPDKAHLNLHINSLELGDSAVYFCASSQFRAKPQHFGDGTRLSIL.

The chain combines TRBV6-5 with TRBJ2-4, with a weak D call TRBD1 (6 bases). Germline CDR1 is MNHEY and CDR2 is SVGAGI. The CDR3 runs to 13 residues. Trimming removed 10 bases at V and 2 bases at J, with 12 bases between. CDR3 nucleotide sequence: TGTGCCACCCCAGGGGCCACCAAAAACATTCAGTACTTC. It translates to CATPGATKNIQYF.

This clonotype appeared a few times. This rearrangement joins TRBV2 to TRBJ2-3; D may be TRBD1 (5 bases). Trimming pared 5 bases from V and 4 bases from J, leaving 7 bases between. The germline V gene has CDR1 SNHLY and CDR2 FYNNEI. The CDR3 sequence is 12 residues long. CDR3 loop: CASSWTPDTQYF. The DNA for the CDR3 is TGTGCCAGCAGTTGGACACCAGATACGCAGTATTTT.

This sequence joins TRBV30 and TRBJ2-3, with TRBD2 as a possible D gene (6 bases). V lost 0 bases and J 4 bases, leaving 8 bases between the germline ends. The CDR3 length is 13 residues. Germline values: CDR1 GTSNPN, CDR2 SVGIG (reference sequence). The CDR3 is CAWSVGGADTQYF. CDR3 DNA sequence: TGTGCCTGGAGTGTCGGGGGTGCAGATACGCAGTATTTT.

This clonotype has at least ten counts. The V and J genes are TRBV4-1 and TRBJ2-5, with D uncertain. Per the germline V gene, CDR1 is MGHRA and CDR2 is YSYEKL. V lost 4 bases to trimming and J lost 5 bases, with 20 bases between them. There are 16 residues in the CDR3. CDR3 in DNA: TGCGCCAGCAGCCGGTCGGATGTTACCCTAGGGGAGACCCAGTACTTC. The encoded protein is CASSRSDVTLGETQYF.

V and J are TRBV20-1 and TRBJ2-7; either TRBD1 or TRBD2 may fit D (6 bases each). Trimming pared 0 bases from V and 0 bases from J, leaving 15 bases between. Germline CDR1 is DFQATT and CDR2 is SNEGSKA (reference sequence). This CDR3 has 16 residues. CDR3 in DNA: TGCAGTGCTAGAGATCTGGCGGGACACAGCTCCTACGAGCAGTACTTC. Encoded protein: CSARDLAGHSSYEQYF.

The chain joins TRBV7-8 to TRBJ2-1; D is ambiguous. Germline values: CDR1 SGHVS, CDR2 FQNEAQ. V lost 5 bases and J lost 9, with 23 bases in between. This CDR3 is 16 amino acids long. In nucleotides, the CDR3 is TGTGCCAGCAGCCCCCGTGGGGTGTCGCTTCGCGGTGAGCAGTTCTTC. Residues: CASSPRGVSLRGEQFF.

This clonotype showed up just a few times. The CDR3, as DNA: TGTGCCAGCACCCGTCGCCTCCTCGGGGGTTCTGGGGCCAACGTCCTGACTTTC. Translating it yields CASTRRLLGGSGANVLTF. The V gene is TRBV12-3 or TRBV12-4, the J gene TRBJ2-6, with TRBD2 as a possible D gene (6 bases). The V end was cut by 7 bases, the J end by 1 base, with 20 bases between. CDR3 length: 18 amino acids.

Comments on this clonotype: The junction departs from the called germline gene at one end, perhaps through a read error. The chain combines TRBV7-9 with TRBJ2-5; no reliable D call. From germline, CDR1 is SEHNR and CDR2 FQNEAQ (reference sequence). The CDR3 spans 14 residues. CDR3 region: CVSIRTGFGETQYF. The CDR3 DNA follows: TGTGTCAGCATCCGAACCGGTTTCGGGGAGACCCAGTACTTC.

This clonotype was recorded at least ten times. This chain links TRBV3-1 with TRBJ2-7, with a possible D match to TRBD1 (5 bases). CDR1 and CDR2 from the germline V gene are LGHDT and YNNKEL (reference sequence). CDR3 size: 16 residues. Deletions cut 1 base from V and 2 bases from J, with 15 bases between. The CDR3 bases are TGTGCCAGCAGCCAAGGAACAGGAGTTTCACCCTACGAGCAGTACTTC. Translating gives CASSQGTGVSPYEQYF.

This clonotype was picked up a small number of times. The chain employs TRBV13 and TRBJ2-3; no definite D call. The CDR3 consists of 16 residues. Germline CDR1 reads PRHDT; CDR2 reads FYEKMQ (reference sequence). Deletions cut 1 base from V and 1 base from J, with 12 bases between. The CDR3 sequence is CASSLEALQRTDTQYF. The CDR3 DNA sequence: TGTGCCAGCAGCTTAGAGGCTCTCCAACGCACAGATACGCAGTATTTT.

In this sample, this clonotype turned up many times. The chain combines TRBV4-1 with TRBJ2-7; 7 bases line up with TRBD1. This CDR3 spans 14 amino acids. Trimming removed 4 bases from V and 2 bases from J; junction bases left unmatched: 5. The germline V gene encodes CDR1 MGHRA and CDR2 YSYEKL. The CDR3 protein is CASSRPGQTYEQYF. The CDR3, as DNA: TGCGCCAGCAGCCGACCGGGACAGACCTACGAGCAGTACTTC.

This chain uses TRBV24-1 with TRBJ2-5, with D possibly TRBD2 on 6 matching bases. With 5 bases removed from V and 8 bases from J, the gap between germline ends came to 11 bases. Germline V gene sequence: CDR1 KGHDR, CDR2 SFDVKD. The CDR3 contains 12 residues. As DNA, the CDR3 is TGTGCCACCAGTGTTGGCGGGAATACCCAGTACTTC. Protein product: CATSVGGNTQYF.

This clonotype was seen only a few times. The chain recombines TRBV3-1 with TRBJ2-1; D uncertain. The germline V and J ends were trimmed by 5 bases and 0 bases, with 14 bases remaining between them. Per germline, CDR1 LGHDT and CDR2 YNNKEL (reference sequence). The CDR3 has 16 amino acids. The CDR3 coding sequence is TGTGCCAGCAGCACAGATAAGGAAAGCTCCTACAATGAGCAGTTCTTC. The encoded protein is CASSTDKESSYNEQFF.

The chain carries TRBV12-3 or TRBV12-4 and TRBJ2-2, with D perhaps TRBD2 (6 bases). This CDR3 region has 13 residues. With 8 bases removed from V and 9 bases from J, the gap between germline ends came to 16 bases. The CDR3 DNA follows: TGTGCCAGCTCCCCTCGCGGGGCGAGGGAGCTGTTTTTT. Amino acid sequence: CASSPRGARELFF.

The rearrangement links TRBV20-1 to TRBJ2-2; TRBD2 aligns across 10 bases. CDR1 and CDR2 from the germline V gene are DFQATT and SNEGSKA (reference sequence). The CDR3 runs 15 residues. V was clipped by 6 bases and J by 4 bases; unmatched bases: 8. CDR3 protein: CSASPGTSVTGELFF. The CDR3 DNA reads TGCAGTGCCAGTCCCGGGACTAGCGTCACCGGGGAGCTGTTTTTT.

The chain joins TRBV27 to TRBJ1-6, with D possibly matching TRBD1 (6 bases). Looked up from germline, CDR1 is MNHEY and CDR2 is SMNVEV (reference sequence). The length of the CDR3 is 14 residues. Trimming left V 7 bases short and J 10 bases short, with 17 bases between. The CDR3 protein is CASNSQGPGSPLHF. The DNA of the CDR3 is TGTGCCAGCAATTCACAGGGTCCTGGGTCACCCCTCCACTTT.